What follows is one TCR beta chain and its context. The sample comes from a study of radiotherapy plus CTLA-4 blockade in lung cancer. TCRdb's copy holds only in-frame clones and misses some; the assay was immunoSEQ multiplex PCR. The profile shows some 32,000 clones, 70% of them singletons. Lung cancer patients with chemo-refractory metastatic non-small-cell disease were given focal radiation plus CTLA-4 blockade with ipilimumab. Trimming stripped 3 bases from V and 6 bases from J, with 12 bases between. The CDR3 spans 13 residues. CDR1 and CDR2 from the germline V gene are GTSNPN and SVGIG (reference sequence).

The clonotype was recovered from a human donor with non-small cell lung cancer who had stable disease on radiotherapy plus ipilimumab. This chain uses TRBV30 with TRBJ1-5; D not certain. Specimen: peripheral blood, collected from a patient treated with radiotherapy plus ipilimumab. CDR3 DNA: TGTGCCTGGAGAGGGAAGGGAAGTCAGCCCCAGCATTTT. Its translation is CAWRGKGSQPQHF.